The 17 T cell receptor beta chains reported below all come from one sample, sequenced in a study of lymphopenia after photon versus proton radiotherapy. Libraries were prepared by immunoSEQ multiplex PCR; TCRdb keeps only in-frame clonotypes and omits some of them. In the table there are some 30,000 clones, approximately 87% of which are singletons. The sample here was peripheral blood, taken from a patient treated with photon-based radiotherapy. The receptors were gathered from a woman between 50 and 59 years old with pancreatic cancer.

The J gene is TRBJ2-5, the V gene TRBV5-4, with 7 bases fitting TRBD2. J gave up 5 bases and V 0 bases, and 4 bases lay outside the gene matches. The germline V gene has CDR1 SGHNT and CDR2 YYREEE (reference sequence). The CDR3 spans 14 residues. CDR3 in amino acids: CASSLATREETQYF. CDR3 bases: TGTGCCAGCAGCTTGGCCACGCGGGAGGAGACCCAGTACTTC.

This chain links TRBV7-6 with TRBJ1-3; 7 positions match TRBD1. Germline-derived CDR1 and CDR2 are SGHVS and FNYEAQ. V trimming: 8 bases; J trimming: 0 bases; junction bases outside the gene matches: 4. The CDR3 extends over 14 amino acids. The CDR3 protein is CASGGTASGNTIYF. CDR3 DNA sequence: TGTGCCAGCGGTGGGACAGCCTCTGGAAACACCATATATTTT.

The rearrangement uses TRBV7-9 and TRBJ2-1; the match to TRBD1 covers 8 bases. CDR3 length: 16 residues. The J segment lost 1 base and the V segment lost 1 base, leaving 3 bases of the junction unmatched. Germline CDR1 is SEHNR and CDR2 is FQNEAQ (reference sequence). The DNA for the CDR3 is TGTGCCAGCAGCTTAGATCAGGGGGCATCCTACAATGAGCAGTTCTTC. Encoded protein: CASSLDQGASYNEQFF.

V is TRBV7-2 and J is TRBJ2-1, with TRBD2 identical over 9 bases. CDR1 and CDR2 from the germline V gene are SGHTA and FQGNSA. The CDR3 runs to 17 residues. The ends lost 5 bases at V and 2 bases at J; junction bases unmatched: 10. Here the CDR3 reads CASSPRQAGGTYNEQFF. Here the CDR3 DNA reads TGTGCCAGCAGCCCGCGACAAGCGGGAGGAACCTACAATGAGCAGTTCTTC.

The rearrangement uses TRBV30 and TRBJ1-2; D possibly corresponds to TRBD1 (6 bases). Trimming removed 8 bases at V and 2 bases at J, with 15 bases between. The germline CDR1 and CDR2 sequences are GTSNPN and SVGIG (reference sequence). CDR3 size: 13 residues. CDR3 nucleotide sequence: TGTGCCGGTACCGACAGGAAAAACTATGGCTACACCTTC. Encoded protein: CAGTDRKNYGYTF.

The chain combines TRBV5-4 with TRBJ2-1; 16 bases align to TRBD2. Germline-derived CDR1 and CDR2 are SGHNT and YYREEE (reference sequence). This CDR3 is built from 17 residues. The V segment lost 5 bases and the J segment 8 bases; nucleotides outside the gene matches: 10. Here the CDR3 DNA reads TGTGCCAGCAGGACTCTGGGACTAGCGGGAGGGCCCGATGAGCAGTTCTTC. Translated, it gives CASRTLGLAGGPDEQFF.

The V call is TRBV4-3, the J call TRBJ2-1; D is unclear. The CDR3 has 14 residues. Trimming cost V 4 bases and J 13 bases, with 20 bases left between them. The germline gives CDR1 LGHNA, CDR2 YSLEER. CDR3 sequence: CASSLDLASMTQFF. The CDR3 DNA reads TGCGCCAGCAGCCTCGACTTAGCATCAATGACCCAGTTCTTC.

The gene calls are TRBV2 and TRBJ1-1, with D possibly TRBD1 on 5 matching bases. CDR3 length: 15 residues. In germline, CDR1 is SNHLY, CDR2 FYNNEI. V dropped 8 bases and J dropped 1 base, with 17 bases sitting between them. The CDR3 DNA sequence: TGTGCCAGCGTTGCCCGGGGGGGAACGAACACTGAAGCTTTCTTT. It codes for CASVARGGTNTEAFF.

The chain joins TRBV19 to TRBJ2-7; tentative D call: TRBD2 (5 bases). The CDR3 has 15 residues. V dropped 5 bases and J dropped 3 bases, with 17 bases sitting between them. The V gene's germline CDR1 is LNHDA and CDR2 SQIVND (reference sequence). The CDR3 bases are TGTGCCAGTAGTGACGTCTCCGGAGGACTCTACGAGCAGTACTTC. This codes for CASSDVSGGLYEQYF.

J is TRBJ2-7 and V is TRBV29-1; D remains unclear. Germline CDR1 reads SQVTM; CDR2 reads ANQGSEA. V was shortened by 7 bases and J by 5 bases, with 15 bases between the two germline ends. The CDR3 length is 12 residues. The DNA for the CDR3 is TGCAGCGGCGAAACCCAGGAGCACGAGCAGTACTTC. It codes for CSGETQEHEQYF.

The gene calls are TRBV28 and TRBJ2-7, with D uncertain. V was trimmed by 5 bases and J by 2 bases, leaving 13 bases between them. The length of the CDR3 is 14 residues. The germline CDR1 and CDR2 sequences are MDHEN and SYDVKM. The CDR3 DNA reads TGTGCCAGCAGTGGTAGAGGCCCGACCTACGAGCAGTACTTC. It is translated as CASSGRGPTYEQYF. The variable domain in full, completed from reference TRBV28 and TRBJ2-7, reads DVKVTQSSRYLVKRTGEKVFLECVQDMDHENMFWYRQDPGLGLRLIYFSYDVKMKEKGDIPEGYSVSREKKERFSLILESASTNQTSMYLCASSGRGPTYEQYFGPGTRLTVT.

This rearrangement joins TRBV19 to TRBJ1-5; D may be TRBD1 (6 bases). Germline V gives CDR1 LNHDA, CDR2 SQIVND (reference sequence). The germline V and J ends were trimmed by 6 bases and 1 base, with 19 bases remaining between them. CDR3 length: 17 amino acids. As DNA, the CDR3 is TGTGCCAGTAGAAGGGGGGAGGCGGGCATAAGCAATCAGCCCCAGCATTTT. Translation gives CASRRGEAGISNQPQHF.

The chain links TRBV7-8 to TRBJ1-3; D is ambiguous. Trimming shortened V by 1 base and J by 1 base, and 11 bases separated the two germline ends. There are 16 residues in the CDR3. Germline V lookup: CDR1 SGHVS, CDR2 FQNEAQ. This chain's CDR3 is CASSLGLLGSGNTIYF. The CDR3 DNA reads TGTGCCAGCAGCTTAGGTCTCCTCGGGTCTGGAAACACCATATATTTT.

The rearrangement uses TRBV20-1 and TRBJ1-2; TRBD1 might be the D (6 bases). From germline, CDR1 is DFQATT and CDR2 SNEGSKA (reference sequence). Trimming stripped 6 bases from V and 6 bases from J, with 11 bases between. The CDR3 runs to 11 residues. The CDR3 is CSALQGNGYTF. Written as DNA, the CDR3 is TGCAGTGCCCTACAGGGTAATGGCTACACCTTC.

J is TRBJ2-3 and V is TRBV6-5, with 8 bases matching TRBD2. The CDR3 runs 14 residues. Trimming removed 2 bases from V and 9 bases from J; junction bases left unmatched: 7. CDR1 and CDR2 from the germline V gene are MNHEY and SVGAGI. The DNA for the CDR3 is TGTGCCAGCAGTTACGAGCTAGCGGGCCGGACGCAGTATTTT. Translating it yields CASSYELAGRTQYF.

CDR3 region: CASSAGQGPNQPQHF. The CDR3 nucleotides read TGTGCCAGCAGTGCCGGACAGGGCCCCAATCAGCCCCAGCATTTT. This chain joins TRBV27 and TRBJ1-5; 8 positions match TRBD1. Germline V gene sequence: CDR1 MNHEY, CDR2 SMNVEV (reference sequence). V lost 5 bases to trimming and J lost 3 bases; unmatched junction nucleotides: 6. This CDR3 is 15 amino acids long.

The sample holds a few counts of this clone. The V and J genes are TRBV28 and TRBJ1-2, with D uncertain. The length of the CDR3 is 12 residues. The germline V gene encodes CDR1 MDHEN and CDR2 SYDVKM. Trimming cost V 3 bases and J 5 bases, with 7 bases left between them. The CDR3 protein is CASSFGEYGYTF. In DNA form, the CDR3 reads TGTGCCAGCAGTTTCGGAGAATATGGCTACACCTTC.